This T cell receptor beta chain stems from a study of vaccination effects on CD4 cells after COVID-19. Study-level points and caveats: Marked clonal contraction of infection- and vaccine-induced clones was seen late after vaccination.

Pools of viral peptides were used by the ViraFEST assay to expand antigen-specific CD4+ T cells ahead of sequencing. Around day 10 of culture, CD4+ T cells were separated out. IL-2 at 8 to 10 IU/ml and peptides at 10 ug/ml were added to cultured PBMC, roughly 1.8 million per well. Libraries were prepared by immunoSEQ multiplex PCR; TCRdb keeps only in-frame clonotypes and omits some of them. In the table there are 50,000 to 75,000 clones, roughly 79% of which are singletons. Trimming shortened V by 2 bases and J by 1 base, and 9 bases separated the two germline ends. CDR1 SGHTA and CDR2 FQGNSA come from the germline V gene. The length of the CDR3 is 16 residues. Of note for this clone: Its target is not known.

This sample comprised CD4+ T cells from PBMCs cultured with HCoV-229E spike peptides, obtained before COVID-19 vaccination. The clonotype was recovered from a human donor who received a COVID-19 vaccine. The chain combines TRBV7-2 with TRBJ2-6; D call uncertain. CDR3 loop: CASSLLSTSGANVLTF. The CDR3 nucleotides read TGTGCCAGCAGCTTACTAAGCACGTCTGGGGCCAACGTCCTGACTTTC.